These 30 T cell receptor beta chains were all obtained from the same sample, sequenced in a study of T cell responses to AZD1222 COVID-19 vaccine (dated by TCRdb to the early 2020s). The time point label on this specimen signifies: baseline before first vaccination. Preparation of the library involved the immunoSEQ multiplex PCR assay. What TCRdb holds here is the immuneACCESS table cut down to in-frame rearrangements. Part of the clones is not present; checked against another copy, under half of the missing clones reflect an unresolved V gene, and the others are unexplained. Across this sample there are about 81,000 clones, with 92% seen only once. Approximately 5.2% of the sample goes to the ten largest clones. This material consisted of peripheral blood, taken on day 0 of AZD1222 vaccination. The receptor set was obtained from an adult in good health.

The CDR3 is CASSPTGADTQYF. In DNA form, the CDR3 reads TGTGCCAGCAGTCCTACAGGGGCAGATACGCAGTATTTT. The V and J genes are TRBV12-3 or TRBV12-4 and TRBJ2-3; 7 bases are a match to TRBD1. V shed 5 bases, J shed 4 bases, and the junction held 3 bases outside the gene matches. The CDR3 has 13 residues.

The V gene is TRBV7-2, the J gene TRBJ1-5, with D unclear. Trimming left V 4 bases short and J 4 bases short, with 20 bases between. CDR1 and CDR2 (germline): SGHTA, FQGNSA. This CDR3 spans 17 amino acids. The chain's CDR3 is CASSSPETIMGNQPQHF. For the CDR3, the DNA is TGTGCCAGCAGCTCCCCGGAGACTATCATGGGAAATCAGCCCCAGCATTTT.

This clone was observed once. The chain recombines TRBV29-1 with TRBJ2-1; a weak D match, TRBD2 (6 bases). Per germline, CDR1 SQVTM and CDR2 ANQGSEA. The V and J ends lost 1 base and 2 bases respectively, with 12 bases between them. This CDR3 comprises 15 residues. The CDR3 DNA follows: TGCAGCGTTGAAGTTCTCGGCGGGGCCTACAATGAGCAGTTCTTC. It is translated as CSVEVLGGAYNEQFF.

The rearrangement links TRBV18 to TRBJ2-1; 16 nucleotides agree with TRBD2. The ends lost 6 bases at V and 0 bases at J; junction bases unmatched: 5. The germline gives CDR1 KGHSH, CDR2 LQKENI. The CDR3 is 18 residues long. The DNA of the CDR3 is TGTGCCAGCTCCGGGACTAGCGGGAGGGGGAGCTCCTACAATGAGCAGTTCTTC. Protein: CASSGTSGRGSSYNEQFF.

Only one count was recorded for this clone. The chain has TRBV2 and TRBJ1-1; no definite D call. The CDR3 length is 13 residues. Germline V gene sequence: CDR1 SNHLY, CDR2 FYNNEI. Trimming shortened V by 6 bases and J by 1 base, and 9 bases separated the two germline ends. CDR3: CASRVEWNTEAFF. For the CDR3, the DNA is TGTGCCAGCAGGGTTGAGTGGAACACTGAAGCTTTCTTT.

This chain uses TRBV6-5 with TRBJ2-1; TRBD2 aligns across 11 bases. Trimming at V came to 6 bases and at J to 4 bases, leaving 5 bases not matched to a gene. CDR3 length equals 15 residues. Germline CDR1 reads MNHEY; CDR2 reads SVGAGI. CDR3 nucleotides: TGTGCCAGCAGACCCGGGACTAGCGGATACAATGAGCAGTTCTTC. It codes for CASRPGTSGYNEQFF.

The rearrangement uses TRBV27 and TRBJ2-7; 12 bases fit TRBD2. V trimming: 6 bases; J trimming: 4 bases; junction bases outside the gene matches: 10. Germline CDR1 MNHEY, CDR2 SMNVEV (reference sequence). This CDR3 has 16 residues. In DNA, the CDR3 is TGTGCCAGCAGCCCCCCCTTGACTAGCGGGAGATACGAGCAGTACTTC. Residues: CASSPPLTSGRYEQYF.

The chain has TRBV7-2 and TRBJ2-6, with unresolved D. Germline-derived CDR1 and CDR2 are SGHTA and FQGNSA. V was clipped by 0 bases and J by 6 bases, with 3 bases between them. This CDR3 has 13 amino acids. CDR3 protein: CASSLAEANVLTF. The CDR3 nucleotides read TGTGCCAGCAGCTTAGCGGAGGCCAACGTCCTGACTTTC.

This chain uses TRBV7-6 with TRBJ2-2; TRBD2 is a possible D gene (5 bases). V lost 1 base to trimming and J lost 4 bases, with 16 bases between them. CDR3 length: 17 residues. Germline V gene lookup returns CDR1 SGHVS and CDR2 FNYEAQ. The CDR3 loop reads CASSLVRSLRGTGELFF. As DNA, the CDR3 is TGTGCCAGCAGCTTAGTAAGGTCTCTACGGGGCACCGGGGAGCTGTTTTTT.

A note on this clone: The same CDR3 can be traced to other DNA sequences in this sample. The J gene is TRBJ2-7, the V gene TRBV24-1; 9 bases map to TRBD1. After removal of 3 bases from V and 0 bases from J, the junction contained 2 bases not matched to a gene. CDR3 length: 15 residues. CDR1 KGHDR and CDR2 SFDVKD come from the germline V gene. Here the CDR3 DNA reads TGTGCCACCAGTGATCCGGGACAGGGCTCCTACGAGCAGTACTTC. Its translation: CATSDPGQGSYEQYF.

This chain links TRBV6-2 or TRBV6-3 with TRBJ2-1; no clear D gene. Per germline, CDR1 MNHEY and CDR2 SVGEGT. Trimming left V 4 bases short and J 2 bases short, with 6 bases between. This CDR3 contains 13 residues. The CDR3 is CASSSRTYNEQFF. The CDR3 DNA follows: TGTGCCAGCAGTTCACGGACCTACAATGAGCAGTTCTTC.

The V gene is TRBV10-3, the J gene TRBJ2-1; 11 positions match TRBD2. J was trimmed by 5 bases and V by 10 bases; bases with no gene match: 7. The length of the CDR3 is 14 residues. CDR1 is ENHRY, CDR2 SYGVKD, per germline. In DNA form, the CDR3 reads TGTGCCACCTCCGGGACTAGCGGCCACAATGAGCAGTTCTTC. This encodes CATSGTSGHNEQFF.

The chain carries TRBV9 and TRBJ2-1, with a possible D match to TRBD2 (6 bases). CDR1 and CDR2 from the germline V gene are SGDLS and YYNGEE. This CDR3 has 13 residues. V was clipped by 4 bases and J by 12 bases, with 17 bases between them. In DNA form, the CDR3 reads TGTGCCAGCAGCCCAGGGCCCTACGGGGGGCAGTTCTTC. This sequence encodes CASSPGPYGGQFF.

J is TRBJ2-7 and V is TRBV28; 8 nucleotides match TRBD2. Germline CDR1 is MDHEN and CDR2 is SYDVKM. The CDR3 runs to 14 residues. Trimming cost V 5 bases and J 7 bases; bases outside gene matches: 10. The CDR3 spells CASSPPGLGEEQYF. The CDR3 DNA reads as TGTGCCAGCAGTCCTCCGGGACTAGGGGAAGAGCAGTACTTC.

This chain uses TRBV6-2 or TRBV6-3 with TRBJ2-7, with 8 positions matching TRBD1. Losses at the gene ends were 2 bases for V and 1 base for J; bases not matched to a gene: 4. Germline assignment: CDR1 MNHEY and CDR2 SVGEGT. This CDR3 has 15 amino acids. CDR3 in amino acids: CASSYPTGGSYEQYF. CDR3 nucleotides: TGTGCCAGCAGTTACCCCACAGGGGGATCCTACGAGCAGTACTTC.

The V call is TRBV10-3, the J call TRBJ1-1; TRBD1 is a possible D gene (5 bases). Per germline, CDR1 ENHRY and CDR2 SYGVKD. The CDR3 length is 14 residues. Trimming pared 6 bases from V and 2 bases from J, leaving 13 bases between. As DNA, the CDR3 is TGTGCCATCAGGTGGGGCTCCGGCAACACTGAAGCTTTCTTT. Encoded protein: CAIRWGSGNTEAFF.

This chain links TRBV9 with TRBJ2-1, with 8 bases fitting TRBD2. Germline trimming cut 3 bases from V and 7 bases from J; bases unmatched to any gene: 0. The CDR3 loop spans 12 amino acids. Germline V gene sequence: CDR1 SGDLS, CDR2 YYNGEE. For the CDR3, the DNA is TGTGCCAGCAGCGCTAGCGGGAATGAGCAGTTCTTC. Translated: CASSASGNEQFF.

The chain combines TRBV5-1 with TRBJ2-7; the match to TRBD1 covers 7 bases. Germline V gene sequence: CDR1 SGHRS, CDR2 YFSETQ. Trimming cost V 0 bases and J 3 bases; bases outside gene matches: 6. This CDR3 has 15 residues. The CDR3 bases are TGCGCCAGCAGCTTGGAAGGACAGGTAATCTACGAGCAGTACTTC. Its protein is CASSLEGQVIYEQYF.

The chain recombines TRBV7-3 with TRBJ2-5; 7 bases align to TRBD1. This CDR3 spans 13 amino acids. Per the germline V gene, CDR1 is SGHTA and CDR2 is FQGTGA. V gave up 4 bases and J gave up 5 bases; unmatched junction bases: 4. The CDR3 sequence: CASSSQGEETQYF. In DNA, the CDR3 is TGTGCCAGCAGCTCCCAGGGGGAGGAGACCCAGTACTTC.

The V call is TRBV25-1, the J call TRBJ2-7; D is possibly TRBD1 (5 bases). Trimming pared 7 bases from V and 3 bases from J, leaving 10 bases between. Germline V gene lookup returns CDR1 MGHDK and CDR2 SYGVNS. This CDR3 has 12 amino acids. Written as DNA, the CDR3 is TGTGCCAGCAACCCAGGGAACTACGAGCAGTACTTC. Translation: CASNPGNYEQYF.

This clone was counted only a few times. The chain carries TRBV23-1 and TRBJ2-3, with unresolved D. TRBV23-1 is assigned to the ORF class and has an uncertain function. V was shortened by 5 bases and J by 4 bases, with 31 bases between the two germline ends. The CDR3 consists of 20 residues. CDR3 residues: CASSSLQRTSSSIRPDTQYF. The CDR3 bases are TGCGCCAGCAGTAGCCTACAGCGCACGTCGAGTTCGATCCGTCCAGATACGCAGTATTTT.

This chain uses TRBV28 with TRBJ2-7, with a tentative D call TRBD2 (7 bases). The germline V and J ends were trimmed by 6 bases and 4 bases, with 19 bases remaining between them. The germline gives CDR1 MDHEN, CDR2 SYDVKM. CDR3 size: 15 residues. CDR3 bases: TGTGCCAGCAGCCCGGCCGGCGGGGGCGATTACGAGCAGTACTTC. Amino acids: CASSPAGGGDYEQYF.

This chain joins TRBV5-6 and TRBJ2-1; D is perhaps TRBD1 (5 bases). V shed 0 bases and J shed 4 bases, with 14 bases lying between them. Germline lookup yields CDR1 SGHDT and CDR2 YYEEEE. This CDR3 contains 16 residues. DNA for the CDR3: TGTGCCAGCAGCTTGGAAGGGGCAGCTGTTTACAATGAGCAGTTCTTC. It encodes CASSLEGAAVYNEQFF.

The chain recombines TRBV19 with TRBJ1-1; D may be TRBD1 (6 bases). The length of the CDR3 is 17 residues. Trimming cost V 4 bases and J 1 base, with 19 bases left between them. Germline CDR1 reads LNHDA; CDR2 reads SQIVND (reference sequence). The DNA of the CDR3 is TGTGCCAGTAGTACCAGAAAGGGAGGACAGTCGAACACTGAAGCTTTCTTT. Translated, it gives CASSTRKGGQSNTEAFF.

The chain is built from TRBV2 and TRBJ1-3, with D uncertain. CDR1 and CDR2 from the germline V gene are SNHLY and FYNNEI. Deletions cut 4 bases from V and 0 bases from J, with 13 bases between. There are 16 residues in the CDR3. CDR3 amino acids: CASSVHDVFSGNTIYF. The DNA of the CDR3 is TGTGCCAGCAGTGTACACGACGTCTTCTCTGGAAACACCATATATTTT.

The chain uses TRBV6-5 and TRBJ2-1, with 10 bases fitting TRBD1. Germline V gene lookup returns CDR1 MNHEY and CDR2 SVGAGI. Trimming at V came to 1 base and at J to 5 bases, leaving 5 bases not matched to a gene. The CDR3 is 16 amino acids. CDR3 DNA: TGTGCCAGCAGTTACTGGGGGACAGGGGTCAACAATGAGCAGTTCTTC. Translation: CASSYWGTGVNNEQFF.

This clone appeared a single time. The J gene is TRBJ2-7, the V gene TRBV9, with a tentative D call TRBD2 (6 bases). The CDR3 spans 17 residues. V was pared by 0 bases and J by 3 bases, with 19 bases between. Germline lookup yields CDR1 SGDLS and CDR2 YYNGEE. CDR3 sequence (DNA): TGTGCCAGCAGCGTAGCCGCCGAGGGCGGAGGGAGCTACGAGCAGTACTTC. This sequence encodes CASSVAAEGGGSYEQYF.

The rearrangement links TRBV19 to TRBJ2-1; 8 bases line up with TRBD2. Germline CDR1 reads LNHDA; CDR2 reads SQIVND (reference sequence). This CDR3 region has 15 residues. Unmatched junction bases numbered 12, after V lost 6 bases and J lost 8 bases. The CDR3 loop reads CASRTGGVYSDEQFF. The CDR3 nucleotides are TGTGCCAGTAGGACGGGAGGGGTCTACAGTGATGAGCAGTTCTTC.

The gene calls are TRBV5-1 and TRBJ2-1; 7 bases line up with TRBD1. The CDR3 contains 15 residues. The trim removed 3 bases at V and 5 bases at J, leaving 8 bases unmatched. Looked up from germline, CDR1 is SGHRS and CDR2 is YFSETQ. CDR3 DNA: TGCGCCAGCAGCTCCTGGACAGGTTCAAACAATGAGCAGTTCTTC. This sequence encodes CASSSWTGSNNEQFF.

This sequence joins TRBV30 and TRBJ2-3, with 7 bases fitting TRBD1. The CDR3 loop spans 15 amino acids. With 4 bases clipped from V and 0 bases from J, the junction kept 7 bases outside the gene matches. Germline lookup yields CDR1 GTSNPN and CDR2 SVGIG (reference sequence). This chain's CDR3 is CAWTRTGSSTDTQYF. In nucleotides, the CDR3 is TGTGCCTGGACTCGGACAGGCTCTAGCACAGATACGCAGTATTTT. Combining the CDR3 with reference TRBV30 and TRBJ2-3 gives the whole variable domain SQTIHQWPATLVQPVGSPLSLECTVEGTSNPNLYWYRQAAGRGLQLLFYSVGIGQISSEVPQNLSASRPQDRQFILSSKKLLLSDSGFYLCAWTRTGSSTDTQYFGPGTRLTVL.